Below are 27 T cell receptor beta chains sequenced from a single sample in a study of blood T cell repertoires in COVID-19. Sequencing was performed with immunoSEQ multiplex PCR; in TCRdb, only in-frame clones are kept and a portion is missing. The repertoire holds 150,000 to 200,000 clones, roughly four fifths seen once, with around 8% in the top ten. The material sequenced was peripheral blood. These receptors originate from a woman between 65 and 79 years old with COVID-19, enrolled during active disease.

The rearrangement joins TRBV6-5 to TRBJ1-5, with TRBD1 matching over 10 bases. V was clipped by 5 bases and J by 7 bases; unmatched bases: 8. Germline loops: CDR1 MNHEY, CDR2 SVGAGI. The CDR3 is 15 amino acids. The CDR3 DNA reads TGTGCCAGCAGTCCGGGACAGGGGCTTTCGCAGCCCCAGCATTTT. Translating gives CASSPGQGLSQPQHF.

The chain joins TRBV5-1 to TRBJ1-1; D is uncertain. The germline V gene has CDR1 SGHRS and CDR2 YFSETQ. This CDR3 has 16 residues. The ends were cut back, 4 bases at V and 7 bases at J, with 23 bases in the middle. Here the CDR3 reads CASSPRPLEGLFEAFF. CDR3 bases: TGCGCCAGCAGCCCCCGCCCCTTAGAGGGATTATTTGAAGCTTTCTTT. Supplemented by reference TRBV5-1 and TRBJ1-1, the full variable domain reads KAGVTQTPRYLIKTRGQQVTLSCSPISGHRSVSWYQQTPGQGLQFLFEYFSETQRNKGNFPGRFSGRQFSNSRSEMNVSTLELGDSALYLCASSPRPLEGLFEAFFGQGTRLTVV.

The chain couples TRBV5-1 to TRBJ1-1; D uncertain. CDR1 SGHRS and CDR2 YFSETQ come from the germline V gene. The CDR3 runs to 16 residues. Trimming removed 0 bases from V and 0 bases from J, with 12 bases in between. The CDR3 region has the DNA TGCGCCAGCAGCTTGGAGGGAGGACTGTTGAACACTGAAGCTTTCTTT. This gives the protein CASSLEGGLLNTEAFF.

The rearrangement joins TRBV4-3 to TRBJ2-1; 10 bases map to TRBD2. Germline V gives CDR1 LGHNA, CDR2 YSLEER. This CDR3 is built from 16 residues. Trimming removed 0 bases from V and 6 bases from J; junction bases left unmatched: 5. The CDR3 region is CASSQDWLAGVNEQFF. The CDR3 DNA reads TGCGCCAGCAGCCAAGATTGGCTAGCGGGAGTCAATGAGCAGTTCTTC.

The table lists this clone with a count of one. The rearrangement uses TRBV7-8 and TRBJ2-5; a weak D match, TRBD2 (6 bases). This CDR3 contains 15 residues. CDR1 and CDR2 (germline): SGHVS, FQNEAQ. The V gene lost 4 bases and the J gene lost 4 bases, with 16 bases spanning the gap. This CDR3 reads CASSWDSLEGETQYF. The CDR3 coding sequence is TGTGCCAGCAGCTGGGACTCCCTTGAGGGAGAGACCCAGTACTTC.

The chain uses TRBV7-9 and TRBJ2-3, with 8 bases matching TRBD1. The CDR3 extends over 15 amino acids. Germline-derived CDR1 and CDR2 are SEHNR and FQNEAQ (reference sequence). V dropped 4 bases and J dropped 5; count of bases not matched to a gene: 8. The CDR3 DNA is TGTGCCAGCAGCTCGACAGGGGCCTCGGGAGATACGCAGTATTTT. This codes for CASSSTGASGDTQYF.

The chain links TRBV6-2 or TRBV6-3 to TRBJ2-1, with 8 bases fitting TRBD2. The CDR3 length is 17 residues. Unmatched junction bases numbered 13, after V lost 6 bases and J lost 3 bases. Germline values: CDR1 MNHEY, CDR2 SVGEGT. The CDR3 DNA is TGTGCCAGCAGCACCGGGAGGTCGGGAGGGGGCTACAATGAGCAGTTCTTC. Protein sequence: CASSTGRSGGGYNEQFF.

The chain joins TRBV5-1 to TRBJ2-7; D might be TRBD1 (7 bases). CDR1 is SGHRS, CDR2 YFSETQ, per germline. The CDR3 totals 14 residues. Trimming took off 3 bases at V and 0 bases at J, with 10 bases between the two ends. CDR3 in amino acids: CASSSQGGSYEQYF. Written as DNA, the CDR3 is TGCGCCAGCAGCTCCCAGGGGGGCTCCTACGAGCAGTACTTC.

This chain uses TRBV9 with TRBJ2-3; TRBD2 matches 9 bases. J was trimmed by 0 bases and V by 4 bases; bases with no gene match: 3. The germline V gene encodes CDR1 SGDLS and CDR2 YYNGEE. CDR3 length: 15 amino acids. CDR3 residues: CASSLRGGSTDTQYF. The CDR3 DNA reads TGTGCCAGCAGCTTGCGGGGGGGTAGCACAGATACGCAGTATTTT. Full variable domain (missing parts from reference TRBV9 and TRBJ2-3): DSGVTQTPKHLITATGQRVTLRCSPRSGDLSVYWYQQSLDQGLQFLIQYYNGEERAKGNILERFSAQQFPDLHSELNLSSLELGDSALYFCASSLRGGSTDTQYFGPGTRLTVL.

The chain has TRBV4-2 and TRBJ2-7; no firm D call. CDR1 and CDR2 from the germline V gene are LGHNA and YNFKEQ. The CDR3 has 15 residues. V gave up 4 bases and J gave up 2 bases, with 15 bases separating them. The CDR3 DNA follows: TGTGCCAGCAGCCCCGAATTAGGCGGTGCCTACGAGCAGTACTTC. The encoded protein is CASSPELGGAYEQYF.

V and J are TRBV14 and TRBJ2-7, with D possibly matching TRBD2 (5 bases). The CDR3 loop spans 16 amino acids. Per the germline V gene, CDR1 is SGHDN and CDR2 is FVKESK. The V end was cut by 1 base, the J end by 5 bases, with 18 bases between. CDR3 in amino acids: CASSQGDRLHGDEQYF. CDR3 in DNA: TGTGCCAGCAGCCAAGGGGATCGGCTGCACGGGGACGAGCAGTACTTC.

This chain links TRBV3-1 (or the pseudogene TRBV3-2) with TRBJ2-7; 8 bases are shared with TRBD2. The CDR3 extends over 15 amino acids. Germline V gives CDR1 LGHDT, CDR2 YNNKEL (reference sequence). Trimming took 5 bases from V and 4 from J; bases not matched to a gene: 10. In nucleotides, the CDR3 is TGTGCCAGCAGCGATCTCGGACTAGCCAAGTACGAGCAGTACTTC. It yields the protein CASSDLGLAKYEQYF.

CDR3 in amino acids: CAWSVRASGTRGTGELFF. The CDR3 bases are TGTGCCTGGAGTGTACGGGCTAGCGGGACGCGTGGCACCGGGGAGCTGTTTTTT. The rearrangement links TRBV30 to TRBJ2-2; TRBD2 matches at 9 bases. Germline V CDR1 and CDR2: GTSNPN, SVGIG (reference sequence). The V segment lost 0 bases and the J segment 4 bases; nucleotides outside the gene matches: 12. The CDR3 consists of 18 residues.

Only one count was recorded for this clone. V usage is TRBV24-1 and J usage is TRBJ2-4, with D tentatively TRBD1 (5 bases). Trimming removed 3 bases at V and 3 bases at J, with 14 bases between. Germline assignment: CDR1 KGHDR and CDR2 SFDVKD. This CDR3 is built from 16 residues. The CDR3 reads CATSDPLPGRKNIQYF. The CDR3 DNA sequence: TGTGCCACCAGTGATCCCTTGCCAGGGCGCAAAAACATTCAGTACTTC.

The chain joins TRBV29-1 to TRBJ2-2; D is undetermined. V lost 3 bases to trimming and J lost 1 base, with 6 bases between them. This CDR3 has 13 amino acids. The germline gives CDR1 SQVTM, CDR2 ANQGSEA. Here the CDR3 reads CSVDPMNTGELFF. The DNA for the CDR3 is TGCAGCGTTGATCCCATGAACACCGGGGAGCTGTTTTTT.

The genes are TRBV9 and TRBJ2-7; 9 bases agree with TRBD1. The CDR3 runs to 17 residues. The V gene's germline CDR1 is SGDLS and CDR2 YYNGEE. V dropped 2 bases and J dropped 1; count of bases not matched to a gene: 10. This CDR3 reads CASSVAGQGKGSYEQYF. CDR3 nucleotide sequence: TGTGCCAGCAGCGTTGCAGGACAGGGGAAGGGTTCCTACGAGCAGTACTTC.

The chain recombines TRBV20-1 with TRBJ2-1, with 8 bases matching TRBD2. The germline gives CDR1 DFQATT, CDR2 SNEGSKA (reference sequence). The ends lost 3 bases at V and 5 bases at J; junction bases unmatched: 6. CDR3 length: 14 residues. The CDR3 nucleotides are TGCAGTGCTAGTCTCCTAGCGGGCAACAATGAGCAGTTCTTC. Translated, it gives CSASLLAGNNEQFF.

CDR3 amino acids: CASRAAGEPSYNEQFF. The CDR3 nucleotides are TGTGCCAGCAGAGCGGCGGGAGAACCGTCCTACAATGAGCAGTTCTTC. V gene TRBV6-6 combines with J gene TRBJ2-1, with TRBD2 identical over 7 bases. CDR3 size: 16 residues. V shed 6 bases and J 1 base; nucleotides not matched to a gene: 9. Germline V CDR1 and CDR2: MNHNY, SVGAGI (reference sequence).

The genes are TRBV7-3 and TRBJ1-2, with 8 bases that match TRBD1. The CDR3 is made up of 13 amino acids. The V segment lost 3 bases and the J segment 8 bases; nucleotides outside the gene matches: 5. Germline values: CDR1 SGHTA, CDR2 FQGTGA. The CDR3 reads CASSFDRGRGYTF. CDR3 bases: TGTGCCAGCAGCTTTGACAGGGGAAGGGGCTACACCTTC.

The V gene is TRBV7-8, the J gene TRBJ1-2; the match to TRBD1 covers 7 bases. The CDR3 runs to 14 residues. The trim removed 4 bases at V and 5 bases at J, leaving 7 bases unmatched. Germline CDR1 is SGHVS and CDR2 is FQNEAQ. CDR3 protein: CASSSSTGPYGYTF. CDR3 coding DNA: TGTGCCAGCAGCTCATCGACAGGGCCTTATGGCTACACCTTC.

The chain has TRBV4-3 and TRBJ1-3, with a possible D match to TRBD1 (6 bases). The germline V gene encodes CDR1 LGHNA and CDR2 YSLEER. The CDR3 loop spans 14 amino acids. V lost 3 bases to trimming and J lost 4 bases, with 10 bases between them. CDR3 in amino acids: CASSHEGTGNTIYF. CDR3 sequence (DNA): TGCGCCAGCAGCCATGAGGGGACAGGAAACACCATATATTTT.

This chain uses TRBV27 with TRBJ1-2; 8 bases fit TRBD1. The V gene end was trimmed by 5 bases and the J gene end by 4 bases; junction bases not matched to a gene: 12. This CDR3 has 16 residues. Germline V gene lookup returns CDR1 MNHEY and CDR2 SMNVEV (reference sequence). The CDR3 region is CASSRSTTGQVYGYTF. CDR3 DNA sequence: TGTGCCAGCAGTCGGAGCACCACGGGACAGGTCTATGGCTACACCTTC.

The chain links TRBV30 to TRBJ2-7; the match to TRBD2 covers 7 bases. Germline V gene data show CDR1 as GTSNPN and CDR2 as SVGIG (reference sequence). This CDR3 is 14 amino acids long. With V trimmed by 3 bases and J by 0 bases, 5 bases remained unmatched. The CDR3, as DNA: TGTGCCTGGAGGCAATGGGGGGGCTCCTACGAGCAGTACTTC. Translated: CAWRQWGGSYEQYF.

The chain links TRBV18 to TRBJ1-2; no clear D. The CDR3 has 16 amino acids. Germline CDR1 reads KGHSH; CDR2 reads LQKENI. With 2 bases removed from V and 5 bases from J, the gap between germline ends came to 18 bases. CDR3 nucleotides: TGTGCCAGCTCACCAGGAGCCCTCTTAGACCCTTATGGCTACACCTTC. It encodes CASSPGALLDPYGYTF. The variable domain in full, completed from reference TRBV18 and TRBJ1-2, reads NAGVMQNPRHLVRRRGQEARLRCSPMKGHSHVYWYRQLPEEGLKFMVYLQKENIIDESGMPKERFSAEFPKEGPSILRIQQVVRGDSAAYFCASSPGALLDPYGYTFGSGTRLTVV.

This clone is a singleton in its sample. The chain is built from TRBV7-2 and TRBJ2-1; no clear D gene. The length of the CDR3 is 12 residues. Germline V gene data show CDR1 as SGHTA and CDR2 as FQGNSA. With 8 bases removed from V and 3 bases from J, the gap between germline ends came to 8 bases. The DNA of the CDR3 is TGTGCCAGCTCTCTAGACTACAATGAGCAGTTCTTC. This gives the protein CASSLDYNEQFF.

The rearrangement uses TRBV6-5 and TRBJ2-1; TRBD1 matches 10 bases. The CDR3 is 15 residues long. V was clipped by 6 bases and J by 5 bases; unmatched bases: 7. The germline gives CDR1 MNHEY, CDR2 SVGAGI. CDR3 region: CASRAGTGANNEQFF. CDR3 bases: TGTGCCAGCAGGGCCGGGACAGGGGCCAACAATGAGCAGTTCTTC.

J is TRBJ1-5 and V is TRBV7-5; the table's TRBD1 call for D was not verified on the DNA. TRBV7-5 is labeled a pseudogene. The CDR3 spans 14 residues. The CDR3 coding sequence is TGTGCCAGAAGCCTAGACAGGTTTTCTACACCCCAGCATTTT. Its translation: CARSLDRFSTPQHF.